At least ten counts were recorded for the clone carrying this TCR beta chain. The sample is drawn from a study of spatial heterogeneity in lung cancer. As for the study in general: Median follow-up for sequenced PBMC samples was two to three years after resection, when such samples existed.

Deletions cut 2 bases from V and 4 bases from J, with 14 bases between. This CDR3 region has 15 residues. CDR1 and CDR2 (germline): MDHEN, SYDVKM. One entry per CDR3 protein, called by TCRdb with MiXCR from the 5' RACE reads. The table has around 110,000 distinct CDR3 sequences, less than 15% seen once. Time point here: blood at routine non-recurrence follow-up after resection. Researchers sequenced whole RNA taken from tumor, nontumor lung or frozen PBMC without sorting. This chain connects TRBV28 to TRBJ1-2; D perhaps matches TRBD1 (5 bases). The receptor was isolated from a male donor with early-stage non-small cell lung cancer. The sequencing used PBMCs, collected at follow-up. Written as DNA, the CDR3 is TGTGCCAGCAGTTTACAGGGCCAGAGGGTCTATGGCTACACCTTC. Encoded protein: CASSLQGQRVYGYTF.